This entry lists 10 T cell receptor beta chains sequenced from one sample in a study of glioma-infiltrating T cells after dendritic cell vaccination. The assay was immunoSEQ multiplex PCR, and TCRdb's table has in-frame clones only and misses some. The sample consists of fewer than 60,000 clones, over 75% of them appearing once. Stated time point: after dendritic cell vaccination, including at tumor progression/relapse. Material: blood, obtained after dendritic cell vaccination. The receptors were sampled from a human donor with glioblastoma.

This clone was seen a single time. This chain joins TRBV12-5 and TRBJ2-3, with 7 bases identical to TRBD1. This CDR3 is 16 amino acids long. Germline V lookup: CDR1 LGHNT, CDR2 FRNRAP. Losses at the gene ends were 1 base for V and 3 bases for J; bases not matched to a gene: 7. The CDR3 is CASGLDRAGGTDTQYF. DNA of the CDR3: TGTGCTAGTGGTTTGGACCGCGCAGGGGGTACAGATACGCAGTATTTT.

The J gene is TRBJ2-1, the V gene TRBV29-1; 8 bases are shared with TRBD1. The CDR3 is 14 residues long. Germline CDR1 is SQVTM and CDR2 is ANQGSEA. With 3 bases clipped from V and 6 bases from J, the junction kept 7 bases outside the gene matches. The CDR3 DNA sequence: TGCAGCGTTGATAACAGGGGGACCCGCAATGAGCAGTTCTTC. It specifies CSVDNRGTRNEQFF.

CDR3 DNA: TGTGCCAGCAGCGGGAATCAGGGGCCCAAGCAGTATTTT. Translation gives CASSGNQGPKQYF. The J gene is TRBJ2-3, the V gene TRBV7-9; TRBD1 might be the D (6 bases). This CDR3 comprises 13 residues. CDR1 and CDR2 from the germline V gene are SEHNR and FQNEAQ (reference sequence). Trimming took off 5 bases at V and 11 bases at J, with 17 bases between the two ends. The full variable domain, completed using reference TRBV7-9 and TRBJ2-3, is DTGVSQNPRHKITKRGQNVTFRCDPISEHNRLYWYRQTLGQGPEFLTYFQNEAQLEKSRLLSDRFSAERPKGSFSTLEIQRTEQGDSAMYLCASSGNQGPKQYFGPGTRLTVL.

This rearrangement joins TRBV7-9 to TRBJ2-2; 8 bases fit TRBD2. Trimming cost V 8 bases and J 6 bases; bases outside gene matches: 8. The CDR3 consists of 14 residues. CDR1 SEHNR and CDR2 FQNEAQ come from the germline V gene (reference sequence). The CDR3 is CASRAGVFSGELFF. CDR3 DNA sequence: TGTGCCAGCCGAGCGGGAGTGTTTTCCGGGGAGCTGTTTTTT.

The chain employs TRBV19 and TRBJ2-7; 7 bases line up with TRBD1. J was trimmed by 4 bases and V by 9 bases; bases with no gene match: 15. CDR1 and CDR2 (germline): LNHDA, SQIVND (reference sequence). The CDR3 consists of 15 residues. The CDR3 sequence is CASSARDSTGYEQYF. As DNA, the CDR3 is TGTGCCAGCTCGGCCCGGGACAGCACGGGGTACGAGCAGTACTTC.

The chain uses TRBV7-9 and TRBJ2-1; TRBD2 agrees at 7 bases. This CDR3 has 17 residues. From germline, CDR1 is SEHNR and CDR2 FQNEAQ (reference sequence). The junction had 6 bases not matched to a gene; V was cut back by 1 base and J by 0 bases. CDR3 sequence reads: CASSLGPGGSSYNEQFF. CDR3 in DNA: TGTGCCAGCAGCTTAGGACCAGGCGGGAGCTCCTACAATGAGCAGTTCTTC.

This chain connects TRBV30 to TRBJ2-3, with a tentative D call TRBD2 (6 bases). V lost 3 bases and J lost 2, with 12 bases in between. The CDR3 extends over 14 amino acids. Germline V lookup: CDR1 GTSNPN, CDR2 SVGIG (reference sequence). The CDR3 reads CAWRGGIPTDTQYF. DNA of the CDR3: TGTGCCTGGAGGGGCGGGATCCCCACAGATACGCAGTATTTT. Complete variable domain (other parts from reference TRBV30 and TRBJ2-3): SQTIHQWPATLVQPVGSPLSLECTVEGTSNPNLYWYRQAAGRGLQLLFYSVGIGQISSEVPQNLSASRPQDRQFILSSKKLLLSDSGFYLCAWRGGIPTDTQYFGPGTRLTVL.

The chain is built from TRBV13 and TRBJ1-1, with 11 bases that match TRBD1. Germline CDR1 PRHDT, CDR2 FYEKMQ (reference sequence). J lost 4 bases, V lost 5 bases, and 15 bases had no gene match. The CDR3 is made up of 18 amino acids. The CDR3 region is CASSPVARSGTGGTEAFF. The CDR3 bases are TGTGCCAGCAGCCCGGTCGCTCGTTCCGGGACAGGGGGCACTGAAGCTTTCTTT.

This sequence joins TRBV28 and TRBJ2-7; D gene uncertain. Per the germline V gene, CDR1 is MDHEN and CDR2 is SYDVKM. V was shortened by 2 bases and J by 3 bases, with 5 bases between the two germline ends. This CDR3 contains 12 residues. The DNA for the CDR3 is TGTGCCAGCAGTTTAGTCAGCTACGAGCAGTACTTC. It specifies CASSLVSYEQYF.

The rearrangement links TRBV7-2 to TRBJ1-6; D is unresolved. The CDR3 length is 16 residues. With 5 bases removed from V and 10 bases from J, the gap between germline ends came to 21 bases. Per the germline V gene, CDR1 is SGHTA and CDR2 is FQGNSA. The CDR3 region has the DNA TGTGCCAGCAGCCGAAATCCCGCAGGCTTTTTCTCACCCCTCCACTTT. Translation: CASSRNPAGFFSPLHF.